This T cell receptor beta chain was identified in a study of response to subunit inactivated influenza vaccine. Findings of the study overall: After each seasonal influenza vaccination, few new T cells are recruited, the authors suggested.

Per germline, CDR1 MNHEY and CDR2 SVGEGT. J gave up 1 base and V 2 bases, and 4 bases lay outside the gene matches. This CDR3 region has 15 residues. TCRdb redid the calling of the RT-PCR reads with MiXCR, one entry per CDR3 protein. The data hold 700,000 to 800,000 distinct CDR3 sequences, with approximately 17% observed a single time. With regard to this clonotype: Its antigen is not known.

The chain couples TRBV6-2 or TRBV6-3 to TRBJ2-7; the match to TRBD2 covers 8 bases. The sequence was collected from a man aged 45-65 years who received an inactivated influenza vaccine. Sequencing used PBMCs from blood, obtained roughly 5 days after vaccination. The CDR3 nucleotides read TGTGCCAGCAGTTACGGGCGGGGGGCATCCTACGAGCAGTACTTC. Protein sequence: CASSYGRGASYEQYF.